These T cell receptor beta chains were read from a single sample in a study of ipilimumab plus nivolumab after autologous stem cell transplantation. Sequencing was performed with immunoSEQ multiplex PCR; in TCRdb, only in-frame clones are kept and a portion is missing. This sample has tens of thousands of clones, with 83% found just once. The material sequenced was PBMCs, taken in a trial of ipilimumab plus nivolumab as post-transplant consolidation. Every receptor here comes from a male donor with diffuse large B-cell lymphoma. Each CDR3 is given with its conserved first and last residue. Clone size is given for some rows only: seen once, a few or many times, or a class if the clone is expanded.

v_call	clone_size	cdr3_aa
TRBV9	NA	CASSVGLTSGVPGDTQYF
TRBV7-3	NA	CASSLGSSGATNYGYTF
TRBV6-6	NA	CASSYGDRGLSGYTF
TRBV6-4	NA	CASSVRRGTGELFF
TRBV7-9	NA	CASSLAGTVQETQYF
TRBV23-1	NA	CASSAIYEQYF
TRBV7-2	NA	CASSSLDRSGGADTQYF
TRBV5-1	NA	CASSLGGQEGSPETQYF
TRBV5-1	NA	CASSSLWTGGSYNEQFF
TRBV7-2	NA	CASSLGTRTQAGYTF
TRBV6-5	once	CASSFRGRYGYTF
TRBV11-2	NA	CASSTLFHTQYF